This T cell receptor (beta chain) derives from a study of tumor-infiltrating lymphocytes in primary liver carcinoma. Study results and caveats: A significantly higher top-250-clone fraction was recorded for tumors than for blood (p = 0.039).

Of note for this clonotype: Its antigen remains unknown.

V was clipped by 6 bases and J by 7 bases, with 10 bases between them. There are 11 residues in the CDR3. Germline V CDR1 and CDR2: MNHNY, SVGAGI (reference sequence). Co-extraction of both nucleic acids (RNA and DNA) used about 18-34 mg of unsorted bulk tissue. Each sampled tumor had five separate regions taken from it. Starting from around 500 ng of total RNA, TCR beta cDNA was produced with a primer in the constant region. Slightly modified ARM-PCR with three nested multiplex PCR rounds yielded TCR beta libraries. In the first two PCR rounds, TRBV1-TRBV30 forward primers were paired with a C-beta reverse primer, and each round lasted roughly 10 cycles. One entry per CDR3 protein results from TCRdb running MiXCR on the multiplex PCR reads. The sample contains 100,000 or so distinct CDR3 sequences, around 73% of which appear only once.

The receptor was derived from a woman aged 60-70 years with primary liver carcinoma and hepatitis B virus infection. Material: liver tumor tissue from sampling region 2. Indicated subset: tumor region T2, inferior pole. The V and J genes are TRBV6-6 and TRBJ2-7, with TRBD2 as a possible D gene (5 bases). CDR3 protein: CASSQQREQYF. DNA for the CDR3: TGTGCCAGCAGCCAACAGCGGGAGCAGTACTTC.